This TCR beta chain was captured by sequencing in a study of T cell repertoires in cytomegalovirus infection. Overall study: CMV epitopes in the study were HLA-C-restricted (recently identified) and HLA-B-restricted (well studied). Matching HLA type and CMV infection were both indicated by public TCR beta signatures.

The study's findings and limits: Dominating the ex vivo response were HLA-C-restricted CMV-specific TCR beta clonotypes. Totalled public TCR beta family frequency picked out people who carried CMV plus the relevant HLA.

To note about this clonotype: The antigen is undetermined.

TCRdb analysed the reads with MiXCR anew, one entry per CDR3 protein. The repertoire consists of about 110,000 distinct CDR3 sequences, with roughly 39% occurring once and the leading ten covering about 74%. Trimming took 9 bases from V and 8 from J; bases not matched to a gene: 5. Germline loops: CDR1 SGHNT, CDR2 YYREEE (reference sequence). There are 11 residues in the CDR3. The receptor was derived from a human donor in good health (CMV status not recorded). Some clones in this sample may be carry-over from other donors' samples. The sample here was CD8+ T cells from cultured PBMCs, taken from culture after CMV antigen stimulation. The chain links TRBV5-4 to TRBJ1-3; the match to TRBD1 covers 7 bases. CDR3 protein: CATRQGDTIYF. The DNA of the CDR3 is TGTGCCACCCGACAGGGTGACACCATATATTTT.